This entry lists 22 T cell receptor beta chains sequenced from one sample in a study of T cells in Graves' hyperthyroidism and ophthalmopathy. The TCR beta CDR3 regions underwent amplification using RNA transcripts as the source. RT-PCR in the first round (using the HTBI primer set) targeted the TCR CDR3. From the multiplex PCR reads, TCRdb called clonotypes with MiXCR, one entry per CDR3 protein. The data hold roughly 280,000 distinct CDR3 sequences, with approximately 17% observed a single time. Sample: blood. The receptors originated from a woman aged 60-75 years with Graves' ophthalmopathy.

This clonotype was seen a handful of times. This chain connects TRBV7-2 to TRBJ2-6; D is unclear. The CDR3 contains 16 residues. The germline gives CDR1 SGHTA, CDR2 FQGNSA. With 5 bases removed from V and 0 bases from J, the gap between germline ends came to 11 bases. The CDR3 sequence is CASSLDRTSGANVLTF. Written as DNA, the CDR3 is TGTGCCAGCAGCCTAGATAGGACCTCTGGGGCCAACGTCCTGACTTTC.

The sample holds many counts of this clonotype. The chain employs TRBV28 and TRBJ2-5, with a weak D call TRBD2 (6 bases). The CDR3 runs to 17 residues. Per germline, CDR1 MDHEN and CDR2 SYDVKM. V shed 5 bases and J shed 2 bases, with 21 bases lying between them. The DNA for the CDR3 is TGTGCCAGCAGTCGCCTCGGAGTACCGGAGGGTCAAGAGACCCAGTACTTC. Encoded protein: CASSRLGVPEGQETQYF. The whole variable domain, remainder taken from reference TRBV28 and TRBJ2-5, is DVKVTQSSRYLVKRTGEKVFLECVQDMDHENMFWYRQDPGLGLRLIYFSYDVKMKEKGDIPEGYSVSREKKERFSLILESASTNQTSMYLCASSRLGVPEGQETQYFGPGTRLLVL.

As for this clonotype: A much larger clone is a single base away; this may be a read error. This chain joins TRBV6-5 and TRBJ1-1; 7 bases line up with TRBD1. The germline CDR1 and CDR2 sequences are MNHEY and SVGAGI. This CDR3 comprises 16 residues. The DNA for the CDR3 is TGTGCCAGCAGTTACGGGCAGGGGGTGGGAAGCACTGAAGTTTTCTTT. It codes for CASSYGQGVGSTEVFF.

This clonotype is a singleton in its sample. The gene calls are TRBV10-3 and TRBJ1-1; D may be TRBD1 (6 bases). Germline lookup yields CDR1 ENHRY and CDR2 SYGVKD. Trimming removed 0 bases at V and 6 bases at J, with 11 bases between. The CDR3 covers 14 residues. As DNA, the CDR3 is TGTGCCATCAGTGAGTCAGGGGGGCCGGCTGAAGCTTTCTTT. It codes for CAISESGGPAEAFF.

This clonotype was seen ten or more times. This sequence joins TRBV6-1 and TRBJ2-3, with 9 nucleotides matching TRBD1. CDR1 MNHNS and CDR2 SASEGT come from the germline V gene. The CDR3 has 14 residues. J was trimmed by 3 bases and V by 3 bases; bases with no gene match: 1. CDR3 region: CASSEDRGTDTQYF. DNA for the CDR3: TGTGCCAGCAGTGAGGACAGGGGAACAGATACGCAGTATTTT.

The V and J genes are TRBV3-2 and TRBJ2-7; whether TRBD2, the table's D call, matches the DNA was not checked. TRBV3-2 is deemed a pseudogene. The CDR3 sequence is 18 residues long. The CDR3 loop is CASRLPGLAARNSYEQYF. The DNA of the CDR3 is TGTGCCAGCAGACTACCGGGACTAGCGGCACGAAACTCCTACGAGCAGTACTTC.

There are many counts of this clonotype. The chain has TRBV20-1 and TRBJ1-6; 8 bases match TRBD1. CDR1 and CDR2 from the germline V gene are DFQATT and SNEGSKA (reference sequence). There are 14 residues in the CDR3. J was trimmed by 10 bases and V by 5 bases; bases with no gene match: 10. CDR3 region: CSAVAGGLGSPLHF. In nucleotides, the CDR3 is TGCAGTGCTGTCGCAGGGGGCTTGGGGTCACCCCTCCACTTT.

A few counts support this clonotype. J is TRBJ2-3 and V is TRBV30, with TRBD1 matching over 8 bases. J was trimmed by 0 bases and V by 1 base; bases with no gene match: 0. The V gene's germline CDR1 is GTSNPN and CDR2 SVGIG (reference sequence). The CDR3 sequence is 14 residues long. This CDR3 reads CAWSAGGSTDTQYF. The CDR3 DNA sequence: TGTGCCTGGAGTGCAGGGGGCAGCACAGATACGCAGTATTTT.

This clonotype was seen repeatedly, ten times or more. The gene calls are TRBV18 and TRBJ2-7, with 7 bases that match TRBD2. After removal of 3 bases from V and 3 bases from J, the junction contained 5 bases not matched to a gene. This CDR3 has 14 amino acids. Per the germline V gene, CDR1 is KGHSH and CDR2 is LQKENI. The CDR3 DNA reads as TGTGCCAGCTCACCCACTAGCGACCACTACGAGCAGTACTTC. Protein product: CASSPTSDHYEQYF.

In its sample, this clonotype was seen a few times. The V call is TRBV20-1, the J call TRBJ1-1; D is possibly TRBD1 (5 bases). With 6 bases removed from V and 8 bases from J, the gap between germline ends came to 16 bases. This CDR3 region has 12 residues. Germline V gene data show CDR1 as DFQATT and CDR2 as SNEGSKA (reference sequence). CDR3 loop: CSAWGGALEAFF. The CDR3 nucleotides are TGCAGTGCGTGGGGCGGGGCCCTGGAAGCTTTCTTT.

This clonotype came up a few times. The J gene is TRBJ2-1, the V gene TRBV5-1; a weak D match, TRBD2 (6 bases). Germline V lookup: CDR1 SGHRS, CDR2 YFSETQ. V gave up 4 bases and J gave up 8 bases, with 19 bases separating them. This CDR3 has 15 amino acids. The CDR3 protein is CASSLTSSFADEQFF. CDR3 nucleotides: TGCGCCAGCAGCCTAACTAGCTCATTCGCGGATGAGCAGTTCTTC.

The table lists this clonotype with many counts. This chain uses TRBV11-2 with TRBJ1-2; no reliable D call. The CDR3 length is 12 residues. Per the germline V gene, CDR1 is SGHAT and CDR2 is FQNNGV. V dropped 2 bases and J dropped 7 bases, with 8 bases sitting between them. The CDR3 sequence: CASSLRVGGYTF. CDR3 DNA: TGTGCCAGCAGCTTACGAGTTGGTGGCTACACCTTC. Based on the CDR3 plus reference TRBV11-2 and TRBJ1-2, the full variable domain is EAGVAQSPRYKIIEKRQSVAFWCNPISGHATLYWYQQILGQGPKLLIQFQNNGVVDDSQLPKDRFSAERLKGVDSTLKIQPAKLEDSAVYLCASSLRVGGYTFGSGTRLTVV.

This clonotype was counted many times. The CDR3 region has the DNA TGTGCCAGCAGCTTCCGGGCGGGGGGCTCGTACAATGAGCAGTTCTTC. This encodes CASSFRAGGSYNEQFF. V and J are TRBV7-8 and TRBJ2-1; TRBD2 aligns across 8 bases. CDR1 is SGHVS and CDR2 is FQNEAQ in the germline V gene. J was trimmed by 4 bases and V by 3 bases; bases with no gene match: 8. This CDR3 is 16 amino acids long.

Only a few counts were recorded for this clonotype. The rearrangement links TRBV20-1 to TRBJ2-5; D possibly corresponds to TRBD2 (5 bases). The germline V gene encodes CDR1 DFQATT and CDR2 SNEGSKA (reference sequence). This CDR3 has 14 residues. Trimming took 1 base from V and 5 from J, leaving 14 bases between them. The CDR3 nucleotides read TGCAGTGCTAGAGGTGGACTGGACGGCGAGACCCAGTACTTC. Translating it yields CSARGGLDGETQYF.

A note on this clonotype: The limits of the CDR3 on the DNA are not certain, so only TCRdb's listed CDR3 is given. This chain uses TRBV7-9 with TRBJ2-1; TRBD2 is taken as the D call from the table, unchecked against the DNA. The CDR3 numbers 22 amino acids, ends counted. Germline V gene sequence: CDR1 SEHNR, CDR2 FQNEAQ (reference sequence). This CDR3 is CASSIYLCSEGHGASGPNEQFF.

This clonotype was seen a few times. The V gene is TRBV30, the J gene TRBJ2-1; TRBD1 matches 11 bases. Per the germline V gene, CDR1 is GTSNPN and CDR2 is SVGIG (reference sequence). CDR3 length equals 15 residues. V was pared by 3 bases and J by 4 bases, with 5 bases of the junction left unmatched. CDR3 amino acids: CAWRQDRGLYNEQFF. Here the CDR3 DNA reads TGTGCCTGGAGGCAGGACAGGGGGCTGTACAATGAGCAGTTCTTC. The full variable domain, with the rest looked up from reference TRBV30 and TRBJ2-1, is SQTIHQWPATLVQPVGSPLSLECTVEGTSNPNLYWYRQAAGRGLQLLFYSVGIGQISSEVPQNLSASRPQDRQFILSSKKLLLSDSGFYLCAWRQDRGLYNEQFFGPGTRLTVL.

This clonotype turned up a few times. J is TRBJ1-4 and V is TRBV10-3; TRBD1 aligns across 7 bases. V gave up 5 bases and J gave up 0 bases; unmatched junction bases: 12. Germline-derived CDR1 and CDR2 are ENHRY and SYGVKD. This CDR3 has 18 amino acids. CDR3 coding DNA: TGTGCCATCAGTAAAACCGGGACAGTCGAAGCAACTAATGAAAAACTGTTTTTT. This encodes CAISKTGTVEATNEKLFF.

There are many counts of this clonotype. The chain joins TRBV5-1 to TRBJ2-2; no firm D call. The CDR3 contains 11 residues. The germline CDR1 and CDR2 sequences are SGHRS and YFSETQ. Trimming stripped 5 bases from V and 5 bases from J, with 4 bases between. The CDR3 loop reads CASSGTGELFF. In nucleotides, the CDR3 is TGCGCCAGCAGTGGAACCGGGGAGCTGTTTTTT.

This clonotype was seen repeatedly, ten times or more. V is TRBV20-1 and J is TRBJ2-5; 10 nucleotides agree with TRBD2. The CDR3 spans 15 residues. Germline loops: CDR1 DFQATT, CDR2 SNEGSKA (reference sequence). V gave up 3 bases and J gave up 7 bases; unmatched junction bases: 11. CDR3 sequence: CSASWLAGVRGTQYF. CDR3 bases: TGCAGTGCTAGTTGGCTAGCGGGGGTCCGAGGGACCCAGTACTTC.

This clonotype has more than one count but fewer than ten. This chain uses TRBV28 with TRBJ2-2, with 12 bases aligning to TRBD1. Germline loops: CDR1 MDHEN, CDR2 SYDVKM. Germline trimming cut 5 bases from V and 7 bases from J; bases unmatched to any gene: 14. The CDR3 has 18 amino acids. The CDR3, as DNA: TGTGCCAGCAGTACCCCACCAGGGACAGGGGGCCGGAGCGGGGAGCTGTTTTTT. Translated, it gives CASSTPPGTGGRSGELFF.

This clonotype was recorded many times. The V gene is TRBV6-1, the J gene TRBJ2-7; 11 nucleotides agree with TRBD2. Germline assignment: CDR1 MNHNS and CDR2 SASEGT. J gave up 2 bases and V 4 bases, and 4 bases lay outside the gene matches. The CDR3 extends over 15 amino acids. CDR3 bases: TGTGCCAGCAGTGGTCTAGCGGGGGGAACCTACGAGCAGTACTTC. This translates into CASSGLAGGTYEQYF.

The table lists this clonotype with many counts. V is TRBV7-8 and J is TRBJ2-1; D possibly matches TRBD1 or TRBD2 (6 bases each). Trimming took off 1 base at V and 9 bases at J, with 16 bases between the two ends. From germline, CDR1 is SGHVS and CDR2 FQNEAQ. The CDR3 is 15 residues long. The CDR3 region has the DNA TGTGCCAGCAGCTTAGTAGGGGGGACCGGAGGTGAGCAGTTCTTC. It encodes CASSLVGGTGGEQFF.